Presented here are 17 T cell receptor beta chains from one specimen sequenced in a study of identical twins. TCRdb re-analysed the 5' RACE reads in MiXCR, keeping a single row per CDR3 protein. The sample lists a few hundred thousand distinct CDR3 sequences, 9.6% occurring once. These data were also filed under a second study, of yellow fever vaccine responses in identical twins.

Sequencing input: PBMCs. All receptors derive from a young woman in good health.

V is TRBV6-2 or TRBV6-3 and J is TRBJ2-1; 10 nucleotides line up with TRBD1. Germline lookup yields CDR1 MNHEY and CDR2 SVGEGT. This CDR3 region has 18 residues. After removal of 6 bases from V and 6 bases from J, the junction contained 17 bases not matched to a gene. In DNA form, the CDR3 reads TGTGCCAGCAGCCGTAGGGGAACCGGGACAGGGGCGATCAATGAGCAGTTCTTC. Protein product: CASSRRGTGTGAINEQFF.

The J gene is TRBJ2-7, the V gene TRBV27; no clear D. CDR1 is MNHEY and CDR2 is SMNVEV in the germline V gene (reference sequence). The V end lost 5 bases, the J end lost 5 bases, and 10 bases lay between the germline ends. The CDR3 has 12 residues. The CDR3 nucleotides are TGTGCCAGCAGTCCCAGGAACCACGAGCAGTACTTC. Its protein is CASSPRNHEQYF.

V and J are TRBV11-2 and TRBJ2-3, with D perhaps TRBD2 (5 bases). The ends were cut back, 2 bases at V and 6 bases at J, with 12 bases in the middle. Germline lookup yields CDR1 SGHAT and CDR2 FQNNGV. The CDR3 is 14 amino acids. The chain's CDR3 is CASSLFRGEDTQYF. The CDR3 DNA reads as TGTGCCAGCAGCTTATTCCGTGGGGAGGATACGCAGTATTTT.

The chain couples TRBV2 to TRBJ2-7; 8 bases match TRBD1. CDR1 and CDR2 (germline): SNHLY, FYNNEI. CDR3 length: 14 residues. Unmatched junction bases numbered 8, after V lost 4 bases and J lost 6 bases. The CDR3 here is CASSVGQGKSEQYF. In nucleotides, the CDR3 is TGTGCCAGCAGTGTTGGACAGGGAAAGTCCGAGCAGTACTTC.

This clonotype was counted many times. The rearrangement joins TRBV7-8 to TRBJ1-5; tentative D call: TRBD1 (6 bases). The V and J ends lost 1 base and 8 bases respectively, with 15 bases between them. CDR3 length: 15 residues. CDR1 SGHVS and CDR2 FQNEAQ come from the germline V gene. CDR3 region: CASSLVKGEREPQHF. Here the CDR3 DNA reads TGTGCCAGCAGCTTAGTCAAGGGGGAACGGGAGCCCCAGCATTTT. The full variable domain, in which reference TRBV7-8 and TRBJ1-5 provide the parts outside the CDR3, is GAGVSQSPRYKVAKRGQDVALRCDPISGHVSLFWYQQALGQGPEFLTYFQNEAQLDKSGLPSDRFFAERPEGSVSTLKIQRTQQEDSAVYLCASSLVKGEREPQHFGDGTRLSIL.

The V and J genes are TRBV4-1 and TRBJ2-5; 7 bases agree with TRBD1. Germline lookup yields CDR1 MGHRA and CDR2 YSYEKL. With 3 bases clipped from V and 4 bases from J, the junction kept 5 bases outside the gene matches. There are 14 residues in the CDR3. CDR3 loop: CASSQVPGGETQYF. The CDR3 region has the DNA TGCGCCAGCAGCCAGGTCCCAGGGGGAGAGACCCAGTACTTC.

This clonotype was seen a few times. The genes are TRBV20-1 and TRBJ2-2; D unresolved. CDR1 is DFQATT and CDR2 is SNEGSKA in the germline V gene (reference sequence). Deletions cut 0 bases from V and 14 bases from J, with 19 bases between. The CDR3 totals 14 residues. The CDR3 is CSARDGNIVTELFF. Written as DNA, the CDR3 is TGCAGTGCTAGAGATGGGAACATTGTCACCGAACTGTTTTTT.

This clonotype was detected only a few times. This chain links TRBV28 with TRBJ2-1; D assignment may be TRBD1 or TRBD2 (5 bases each). Germline-derived CDR1 and CDR2 are MDHEN and SYDVKM. CDR3 length: 17 amino acids. Trimming removed 8 bases at V and 0 bases at J, with 20 bases between. The CDR3 sequence is CASPPARGWGSYNEQFF. DNA for the CDR3: TGTGCCAGCCCCCCGGCGAGGGGTTGGGGCTCCTACAATGAGCAGTTCTTC.

This clonotype appeared a few times. J is TRBJ1-4 and V is TRBV20-1, with 7 bases that match TRBD1. This CDR3 comprises 14 residues. The germline V gene encodes CDR1 DFQATT and CDR2 SNEGSKA (reference sequence). V dropped 6 bases and J dropped 8; count of bases not matched to a gene: 12. CDR3 nucleotides: TGCAGTGCCCCCCCAGGGGGGAATAGAGAAAAACTGTTTTTT. Translated, it gives CSAPPGGNREKLFF.

This clonotype was counted a few times. The gene calls are TRBV20-1 and TRBJ2-7; D is perhaps TRBD2 (6 bases). CDR1 is DFQATT and CDR2 is SNEGSKA in the germline V gene (reference sequence). This CDR3 is 13 amino acids long. V lost 1 base and J 2 bases, leaving 9 bases between the germline ends. CDR3 amino acids: CSARGLGPYEQYF. DNA for the CDR3: TGCAGTGCTAGAGGACTAGGCCCCTACGAGCAGTACTTC.

J is TRBJ2-1 and V is TRBV4-2, with 7 bases fitting TRBD2. V trimming: 0 bases; J trimming: 8 bases; junction bases outside the gene matches: 13. The CDR3 runs 17 residues. Germline loops: CDR1 LGHNA, CDR2 YNFKEQ. This chain's CDR3 is CASSQDRLAASGDEQFF. CDR3 DNA: TGTGCCAGCAGCCAAGATCGGCTAGCGGCCTCCGGCGATGAGCAGTTCTTC.

The CDR3 nucleotides are TGTGCCAGCATCCGTAGCGGGAGGGGGTCAGATACGCAGTATTTT. It is translated as CASIRSGRGSDTQYF. The rearrangement uses TRBV9 and TRBJ2-3, with 11 bases aligning to TRBD2. Germline CDR1 SGDLS, CDR2 YYNGEE. This CDR3 is built from 15 residues. Trimming at V came to 6 bases and at J to 4 bases, leaving 7 bases not matched to a gene.

This rearrangement joins TRBV12-3 or TRBV12-4 to TRBJ2-7; 10 bases map to TRBD2. There are 15 residues in the CDR3. J was trimmed by 3 bases and V by 4 bases; bases with no gene match: 6. The chain's CDR3 is CASSSTSGIIYEQYF. The CDR3 DNA reads as TGTGCCAGCAGTTCTACTAGCGGGATAATCTACGAGCAGTACTTC.

This clonotype was picked up many times. CDR3: CSVSPGTGEKNIQYF. CDR3 sequence (DNA): TGCAGCGTTAGTCCCGGGACAGGGGAGAAAAACATTCAGTACTTC. This chain links TRBV29-1 with TRBJ2-4; 10 nucleotides align to TRBD1. The J segment lost 4 bases and the V segment lost 5 bases, leaving 8 bases of the junction unmatched. This CDR3 region has 15 residues. Germline V gene sequence: CDR1 SQVTM, CDR2 ANQGSEA. Full variable domain (missing parts from reference TRBV29-1 and TRBJ2-4): SAVISQKPSRDICQRGTSLTIQCQVDSQVTMMFWYRQQPGQSLTLIATANQGSEATYESGFVIDKFPISRPNLTFSTLTVSNMSPEDSSIYLCSVSPGTGEKNIQYFGAGTRLSVL.

The chain carries TRBV4-1 and TRBJ2-7, with D possibly TRBD1 on 6 matching bases. The CDR3 runs 16 residues. CDR1 and CDR2 (germline): MGHRA, YSYEKL. Trimming left V 5 bases short and J 5 bases short, with 22 bases between. The CDR3 nucleotides read TGCGCCAGCAGCAACAACGACAGGAGACATATGGACGAGCAGTACTTC. Translation: CASSNNDRRHMDEQYF.

The rearrangement uses TRBV28 and TRBJ2-7; maybe TRBD2 (6 bases). Germline loops: CDR1 MDHEN, CDR2 SYDVKM. V shed 7 bases and J shed 2 bases, with 12 bases lying between them. The CDR3 totals 13 residues. The CDR3: CASIEGGTYEQYF. The CDR3 DNA sequence: TGTGCCAGCATTGAAGGCGGGACCTACGAGCAGTACTTC.

Here the CDR3 reads CASSTGGSLHEQFF. DNA of the CDR3: TGTGCCAGCAGCACGGGGGGCAGTCTGCATGAGCAGTTCTTC. The V and J genes are TRBV7-2 and TRBJ2-1; D is perhaps TRBD2 (7 bases). The CDR3 has 14 residues. V was cut by 5 bases and J by 8 bases, with 16 bases left in between. Per germline, CDR1 SGHTA and CDR2 FQGNSA.